The clone carrying this T cell receptor beta chain has a count of ten or more. Germline-derived CDR1 and CDR2 are LNHDA and SQIVND (reference sequence). The CDR3 has 14 amino acids. The V gene lost 9 bases and the J gene lost 0 bases, with 12 bases spanning the gap. CDR3-region Arm-PCR and iRepertoire HTBI primers produced the TCR beta libraries. Each CDR3 protein gets one entry after TCRdb re-called the multiplex PCR reads with MiXCR. The data show over 350,000 distinct CDR3 sequences, with 15% seen just once and about 8% held by the top ten. The time point was: newly diagnosed GD, antithyroid drugs for less than 3 months. RNA extracted from PBMCs served as the sequencing template. The data belong to a study of regulatory T cells in long-lasting Graves disease. The sample also formed part of further work on T cells in Graves' hyperthyroidism and ophthalmopathy.

The TCR originated in a woman aged 40 to 55 with Graves disease. Sequenced here: peripheral blood mononuclear cells (PBMCs), sampled at new diagnosis, from a patient treated with antithyroid drugs. The rearrangement links TRBV19 to TRBJ1-3, with D possibly TRBD1 on 6 matching bases. The CDR3 coding sequence is TGTGCCAGCCTAGACAGGCTCTCTGGAAACACCATATATTTT. Residues: CASLDRLSGNTIYF.